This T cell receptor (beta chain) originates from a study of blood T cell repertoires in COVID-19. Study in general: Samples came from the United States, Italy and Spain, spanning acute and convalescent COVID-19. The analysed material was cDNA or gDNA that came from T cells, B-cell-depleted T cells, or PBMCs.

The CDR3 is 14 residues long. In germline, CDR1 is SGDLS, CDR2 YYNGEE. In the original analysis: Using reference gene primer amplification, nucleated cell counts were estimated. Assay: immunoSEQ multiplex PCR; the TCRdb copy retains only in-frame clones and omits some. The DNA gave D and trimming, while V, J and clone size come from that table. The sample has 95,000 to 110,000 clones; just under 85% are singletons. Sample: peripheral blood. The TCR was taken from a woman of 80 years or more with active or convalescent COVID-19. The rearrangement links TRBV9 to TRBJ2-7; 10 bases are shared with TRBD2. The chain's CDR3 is CAEDVASGGYEQYF. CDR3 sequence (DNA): TGTGCAGAAGACGTGGCTAGCGGGGGCTACGAGCAGTACTTC. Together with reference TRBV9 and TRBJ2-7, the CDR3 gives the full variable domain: DSGVTQTPKHLITATGQRVTLRCSPRSGDLSVYWYQQSLDQGLQFLIQYYNGEERAKGNILERFSAQQFPDLHSELNLSSLELGDSALYFCAEDVASGGYEQYFGPGTRLTVT.